This TCR beta chain was sequenced during a study of blood T cells in healthy people across ages. The CDR3 has 16 amino acids. V shed 4 bases and J 0 bases; nucleotides not matched to a gene: 8. Per germline, CDR1 SGHRS and CDR2 YFSETQ. Combining a sample-barcoded 5' primer with a J-beta primer mix, a second PCR ran for roughly 7 to 12 cycles. TCRdb processed the 5' RACE reads anew with MiXCR; each CDR3 protein has one entry. The repertoire holds about 400,000 distinct CDR3 sequences, with more than 45% as singletons. This clonotype was observed many times. J is TRBJ2-3 and V is TRBV5-1; 7 bases align to TRBD2. The TCR originated in a man in his sixties in good health. Sequencing used blood. The chain's CDR3 is CASSSRREISTDTQYF. DNA of the CDR3: TGCGCCAGCAGCAGCCGGCGGGAGATTAGCACAGATACGCAGTATTTT.